The 5 T cell receptor beta chains presented below share a single source sample, sequenced in a study of cytomegalovirus exposure and HLA in healthy donors. 60 Vbeta and 13 Jbeta primers were used in PCR. Sequencing was performed with immunoSEQ multiplex PCR; in TCRdb, only in-frame clones are kept and a portion is missing. The sample has roughly 220,000 clones, roughly three quarters seen once. Specimen: PBMCs. These receptors all come from a middle-aged man in good health and CMV-seronegative.

The chain has TRBV29-1 and TRBJ2-7, with D maybe TRBD1 (6 bases). The V gene's germline CDR1 is SQVTM and CDR2 ANQGSEA. V was clipped by 4 bases and J by 1 base, with 8 bases between them. This CDR3 is built from 12 residues. The CDR3 region is CSVGQESYEQYF. CDR3 in DNA: TGCAGCGTTGGACAGGAGTCCTACGAGCAGTACTTC.

The chain has TRBV6-5 and TRBJ1-5; possibly TRBD1 for D (5 bases). There are 13 residues in the CDR3. CDR1 is MNHEY and CDR2 is SVGAGI in the germline V gene. V shed 6 bases and J shed 2 bases, with 8 bases lying between them. The CDR3, as DNA: TGTGCCAGCAGCAGGGTGGGCAATCAGCCCCAGCATTTT. Its translation is CASSRVGNQPQHF.

V gene TRBV9 combines with J gene TRBJ2-1, with 9 bases fitting TRBD2. The germline CDR1 and CDR2 sequences are SGDLS and YYNGEE. V dropped 3 bases and J dropped 8; count of bases not matched to a gene: 12. CDR3 length: 16 amino acids. CDR3 amino acids: CASSAFGGGRAYEQFF. The CDR3 DNA follows: TGTGCCAGCAGCGCCTTTGGAGGCGGGAGGGCCTATGAGCAGTTCTTC.

The chain recombines TRBV6-5 with TRBJ1-1; 9 bases are a match to TRBD1. Germline V CDR1 and CDR2: MNHEY, SVGAGI. V lost 2 bases to trimming and J lost 10 bases; unmatched junction nucleotides: 5. The CDR3 has 13 residues. CDR3 residues: CASSYGGQGRAFF. The DNA for the CDR3 is TGTGCCAGCAGTTACGGGGGACAGGGTCGAGCTTTCTTT.

The chain has TRBV7-3 and TRBJ1-3, with TRBD1 identical over 9 bases. The CDR3 contains 15 residues. Unmatched junction bases numbered 1, after V lost 4 bases and J lost 0 bases. The V gene's germline CDR1 is SGHTA and CDR2 FQGTGA. Written as DNA, the CDR3 is TGTGCCAGCAGCTCGACAGGGGGCTCTGGAAACACCATATATTTT. As protein: CASSSTGGSGNTIYF.